One and the same sample provided the 27 T cell receptor beta chains below, sequenced in a study of regulatory T cells in long-lasting Graves disease. The sample's time point: persistent/refractory GD, antithyroid drugs over 5 years with positive TRAb. RNA extracted from PBMCs served as the sequencing template. In building TCR beta libraries, iRepertoire HTBI primers were used together with Arm-PCR of CDR3 regions. A single record per CDR3 protein comes from TCRdb applying MiXCR to the multiplex PCR reads. The sample includes 300,000 to 500,000 distinct CDR3 sequences, 20% to 25% of them seen just once. The specimen comprised peripheral blood mononuclear cells (PBMCs), sampled when the disease was refractory, from a patient treated with antithyroid drugs. All receptors derive from a female donor with Graves disease.

The chain couples TRBV29-1 to TRBJ1-1, with unresolved D. V was shortened by 2 bases and J by 6 bases, with 7 bases between the two germline ends. The CDR3 has 11 residues. Germline CDR1 is SQVTM and CDR2 is ANQGSEA. CDR3 amino acids: CSVEWVSEAFF. The DNA for the CDR3 is TGCAGCGTTGAATGGGTGTCTGAAGCTTTCTTT. The variable domain in full, completed from reference TRBV29-1 and TRBJ1-1, reads SAVISQKPSRDICQRGTSLTIQCQVDSQVTMMFWYRQQPGQSLTLIATANQGSEATYESGFVIDKFPISRPNLTFSTLTVSNMSPEDSSIYLCSVEWVSEAFFGQGTRLTVV.

Concerning this clonotype itself: With a much larger clone just one base away, this may be a read error. The DNA of the CDR3 is TGTGCCAGCAGCCTTAGGAGACCGGGACGGGAATTAGAGACCCAGTACTTC. Its protein product is CASSLRRPGRELETQYF. The rearrangement joins TRBV7-2 to TRBJ2-5; D is perhaps TRBD1 or TRBD2 (5 bases each). Looked up from germline, CDR1 is SGHTA and CDR2 is FQGNSA. The length of the CDR3 is 17 residues. Trimming removed 5 bases from V and 4 bases from J, with 23 bases in between.

Many counts were recorded for this clonotype. The chain links TRBV27 to TRBJ1-6; D may be TRBD1 (5 bases). V was pared by 8 bases and J by 6 bases, with 11 bases between. The CDR3 totals 13 residues. Germline V CDR1 and CDR2: MNHEY, SMNVEV (reference sequence). The CDR3 nucleotides are TGTGCCAGCTCTTTCGGGGGTAATTCACCCCTCCACTTT. Translating it yields CASSFGGNSPLHF.

There are many counts of this clonotype. The chain combines TRBV20-1 with TRBJ2-7; TRBD1 aligns across 7 bases. The CDR3 spans 12 residues. Looked up from germline, CDR1 is DFQATT and CDR2 is SNEGSKA (reference sequence). Losses at the gene ends were 3 bases for V and 2 bases for J; bases not matched to a gene: 1. The CDR3: CSARGQTYEQYF. The CDR3 bases are TGCAGTGCTAGGGGACAGACCTACGAGCAGTACTTC.

This clonotype was seen a handful of times. This chain uses TRBV3-1 with TRBJ2-7, with a tentative D call TRBD2 (5 bases). This CDR3 region has 14 residues. V was shortened by 1 base and J by 3 bases, with 10 bases between the two germline ends. CDR1 is LGHDT and CDR2 is YNNKEL in the germline V gene (reference sequence). CDR3 residues: CASSQGVRDYEQYF. CDR3 DNA sequence: TGTGCCAGCAGCCAAGGCGTCCGGGACTACGAGCAGTACTTC.

This clonotype was picked up many times. This chain uses TRBV3-1 with TRBJ2-5; D perhaps matches TRBD1 (5 bases). V lost 1 base and J lost 6, with 9 bases in between. Looked up from germline, CDR1 is LGHDT and CDR2 is YNNKEL (reference sequence). The CDR3 is made up of 13 amino acids. The CDR3 bases are TGTGCCAGCAGCCAAGGCCCAGGGAAGACCCAGTACTTC. Protein product: CASSQGPGKTQYF.

This chain links TRBV19 with TRBJ1-1; TRBD1 matches at 7 bases. With V trimmed by 1 base and J by 5 bases, 4 bases remained unmatched. Germline values: CDR1 LNHDA, CDR2 SQIVND (reference sequence). The CDR3 covers 14 residues. DNA for the CDR3: TGTGCCAGTAGTATAGTTGACAGGGAGACTGAAGCTTTCTTT. Encoded protein: CASSIVDRETEAFF.

This clonotype was observed many times. This sequence joins TRBV11-2 and TRBJ1-4; D unresolved. Germline values: CDR1 SGHAT, CDR2 FQNNGV. The CDR3 is 12 residues long. Trimming removed 4 bases from V and 6 bases from J, with 6 bases in between. CDR3 loop: CASSSGYEKLFF. The CDR3 DNA reads TGTGCCAGCAGCTCTGGTTATGAAAAACTGTTTTTT.

Ten or more counts support this clonotype. The CDR3 is CASSQGLAGYYEQYF. The CDR3, as DNA: TGCGCCAGCAGCCAGGGACTAGCGGGATACTACGAGCAGTACTTC. The chain joins TRBV5-1 to TRBJ2-7, with 13 bases matching TRBD2. The germline gives CDR1 SGHRS, CDR2 YFSETQ. CDR3 length equals 15 residues. V gave up 4 bases and J gave up 3 bases; unmatched junction bases: 4.

The V and J genes are TRBV7-2 and TRBJ2-6; D gene uncertain. V was clipped by 5 bases and J by 2 bases, with 7 bases between them. In germline, CDR1 is SGHTA, CDR2 FQGNSA. The CDR3 contains 14 residues. The CDR3 region has the DNA TGTGCCAGCAGCCCAAGGGCTGGGGCCAACGTCCTGACTTTC. The encoded protein is CASSPRAGANVLTF. The complete variable domain, with remaining parts taken from reference TRBV7-2 and TRBJ2-6, reads GAGVSQSPSNKVTEKGKDVELRCDPISGHTALYWYRQSLGQGLEFLIYFQGNSAPDKSGLPSDRFSAERTGGSVSTLTIQRTQQEDSAVYLCASSPRAGANVLTFGAGSRLTVL.

In its sample, this clonotype was seen a few times. This rearrangement joins TRBV5-6 to TRBJ1-4, with no clear D. Trimming shortened V by 0 bases and J by 8 bases, and 8 bases separated the two germline ends. There are 13 residues in the CDR3. The germline V gene has CDR1 SGHDT and CDR2 YYEEEE. CDR3 in DNA: TGTGCCAGCAGCTTGGCCCCGGAAGAAAAACTGTTTTTT. It translates to CASSLAPEEKLFF.

This clonotype was counted between two and nine times. The junction does not match germline at one end; this may be a read error. The rearrangement uses TRBV5-1 and TRBJ2-5; 10 nucleotides match TRBD2. CDR3 length equals 18 residues. Germline CDR1 and CDR2: SGHRS and YFSETQ. The CDR3 DNA is TGCGCCAGCAGGTTGGCCCCCACTAGCGGGAAGAAGCAAGAGACCCAGTACTTC. Translation gives CASRLAPTSGKKQETQYF. The full variable domain, its missing parts supplied by reference TRBV5-1 and TRBJ2-5, is KAGVTQTPRYLIKTRGQQVTLSCSPISGHRSVSWYQQTPGQGLQFLFEYFSETQRNKGNFPGRFSGRQFSNSRSEMNVSTLELGDSALYLCASRLAPTSGKKQETQYFGPGTRLLVL.

This clonotype was seen ten or more times. This rearrangement joins TRBV20-1 to TRBJ2-4; 8 nucleotides align to TRBD1. The CDR3 loop spans 15 amino acids. Germline trimming cut 2 bases from V and 8 bases from J; bases unmatched to any gene: 11. Per the germline V gene, CDR1 is DFQATT and CDR2 is SNEGSKA (reference sequence). CDR3 sequence (DNA): TGCAGTGCTAGACCCAGGGGCAGGGGGCAGGACATTCAGTACTTC. It specifies CSARPRGRGQDIQYF.

The sample holds many counts of this clonotype. V and J are TRBV13 and TRBJ1-2; no reliable D call. In germline, CDR1 is PRHDT, CDR2 FYEKMQ (reference sequence). The V gene lost 5 bases and the J gene lost 4 bases, with 11 bases spanning the gap. CDR3 length equals 13 residues. CDR3 sequence (DNA): TGTGCCAGCAGCAAAGAGAGTGGCTATGGCTACACCTTC. Its translation is CASSKESGYGYTF.

As concerns this clonotype: A much larger clone differs from this one at a single base, so this may be a read error. This is likely a read error, given that the CDR3 carries no conserved phenylalanine or tryptophan at its end. The chain uses TRBV6-2 or TRBV6-3 and TRBJ2-5; 7 positions match TRBD2. Germline trimming cut 5 bases from V and 4 bases from J; bases unmatched to any gene: 7. This CDR3 is built from 14 residues. Germline V gives CDR1 MNHEY, CDR2 SVGEGT. The CDR3 DNA follows: TGTGCCAGCAGTGCTGGACTAGGTGGAGAGACCCAGTACTCC. Encoded protein: CASSAGLGGETQYS.

This clonotype was seen repeatedly, ten times or more. The genes are TRBV12-3 or TRBV12-4 and TRBJ1-2; D remains unclear. V was shortened by 5 bases and J by 4 bases, with 14 bases between the two germline ends. The CDR3 is 14 residues long. CDR3 nucleotides: TGTGCCAGCAGTCGCTCTGGAGAGAGCTATGGCTACACCTTC. Its protein is CASSRSGESYGYTF.

V is TRBV9 and J is TRBJ2-7; D may correspond to TRBD1 or TRBD2 (5 bases each). The CDR3 sequence is 14 residues long. The V end was cut by 0 bases, the J end by 6 bases, with 13 bases between. CDR1 and CDR2 from the germline V gene are SGDLS and YYNGEE. The chain's CDR3 is CASSVGGWGTEQYF. The CDR3 DNA reads as TGTGCCAGCAGCGTAGGTGGGTGGGGGACCGAGCAGTACTTC.

The rearrangement links TRBV19 to TRBJ1-1; a weak D match, TRBD1 (5 bases). V lost 4 bases to trimming and J lost 5 bases, with 11 bases between them. Germline CDR1 and CDR2: LNHDA and SQIVND (reference sequence). CDR3 length: 13 residues. CDR3 region: CASSTSTATEAFF. The CDR3 DNA reads TGTGCCAGTAGTACGTCGACAGCAACTGAAGCTTTCTTT.

There are a few counts of this clonotype. The chain employs TRBV18 and TRBJ2-7; D ambiguous. This CDR3 region has 13 residues. The germline CDR1 and CDR2 sequences are KGHSH and LQKENI. V lost 3 bases, J lost 1 base, and 7 bases lay in between. In DNA form, the CDR3 reads TGTGCCAGCTCACCCAGAGAGTCCTACGAGCAGTACTTC. Encoded protein: CASSPRESYEQYF. Variable domain in full (rest from reference TRBV18 and TRBJ2-7): NAGVMQNPRHLVRRRGQEARLRCSPMKGHSHVYWYRQLPEEGLKFMVYLQKENIIDESGMPKERFSAEFPKEGPSILRIQQVVRGDSAAYFCASSPRESYEQYFGPGTRLTVT.

V gene TRBV30 combines with J gene TRBJ2-5; D gene unclear. CDR3 length equals 12 residues. Germline V CDR1 and CDR2: GTSNPN, SVGIG (reference sequence). V was clipped by 1 base and J by 5 bases, with 8 bases between them. CDR3 amino acids: CAWSGLGETQYF. Written as DNA, the CDR3 is TGTGCCTGGAGTGGCCTCGGGGAGACCCAGTACTTC.

V gene TRBV29-1 combines with J gene TRBJ2-3; the D is unclear. CDR1 and CDR2 from the germline V gene are SQVTM and ANQGSEA. V lost 3 bases and J 4 bases, leaving 8 bases between the germline ends. The CDR3 has 12 residues. The CDR3 DNA reads as TGCAGCGTTGAGATGGCTTCAGATACGCAGTATTTT. Translation: CSVEMASDTQYF.

This chain joins TRBV7-2 and TRBJ2-3; 7 nucleotides align to TRBD2. The V and J ends lost 7 bases and 4 bases, in that order; junction bases with no gene match: 11. This CDR3 region has 15 residues. CDR1 and CDR2 from the germline V gene are SGHTA and FQGNSA. CDR3 in DNA: TGTGCCAGCACCAAGAGGAGCGGGACGTCAGATACGCAGTATTTT. Translating gives CASTKRSGTSDTQYF.

Ten or more counts support this clonotype. The V and J genes are TRBV12-3 or TRBV12-4 and TRBJ1-5, with D perhaps TRBD1 (5 bases). The V end was cut by 5 bases, the J end by 2 bases, with 22 bases between. This CDR3 has 18 amino acids. The CDR3 coding sequence is TGTGCCAGCAGTCACTACAGTGGAGGGGCTTTGGGCAATCAGCCCCAGCATTTT. It is translated as CASSHYSGGALGNQPQHF.

This clonotype came up many times. V gene TRBV28 combines with J gene TRBJ2-5, with D hard to call. The CDR3 consists of 12 residues. Per the germline V gene, CDR1 is MDHEN and CDR2 is SYDVKM. With 6 bases removed from V and 5 bases from J, the gap between germline ends came to 10 bases. This CDR3 reads CASSNTRETQYF. The CDR3 nucleotides read TGTGCCAGCAGCAATACAAGGGAGACCCAGTACTTC.

This clonotype was counted ten times or more. The chain joins TRBV2 to TRBJ2-7, with D possibly being TRBD1 (6 bases). The CDR3 contains 15 residues. Germline CDR1 and CDR2: SNHLY and FYNNEI. V dropped 5 bases and J dropped 6 bases, with 20 bases sitting between them. The CDR3 reads CASSQGRGGIGEQYF. The CDR3 region has the DNA TGTGCCAGCAGTCAAGGCAGGGGCGGAATCGGCGAGCAGTACTTC.

The J gene is TRBJ1-6, the V gene TRBV5-6; 9 bases agree with TRBD1. Trimming cost V 4 bases and J 9 bases; bases outside gene matches: 5. CDR3 length: 14 residues. Germline V gene data show CDR1 as SGHDT and CDR2 as YYEEEE. Here the CDR3 reads CASSLTGGFSPLHF. CDR3 bases: TGTGCCAGCAGCCTAACAGGGGGCTTTTCACCCCTCCACTTT.

This chain uses TRBV20-1 with TRBJ1-2, with D tentatively TRBD1 (5 bases). V was trimmed by 0 bases and J by 4 bases, leaving 12 bases between them. The CDR3 runs to 14 residues. CDR1 and CDR2 from the germline V gene are DFQATT and SNEGSKA (reference sequence). The chain's CDR3 is CSARDDSPGYGYTF. The CDR3 coding sequence is TGCAGTGCTAGAGACGACAGCCCCGGCTATGGCTACACCTTC.